This entry concerns a single T cell receptor (beta chain). Its antigen is undetermined. The source of the sample is a study of PD-L1 blockade in urothelial cancer. Overall study: Bladder-origin urothelial cancer in males covered about 90% of the 29 patients.

This table comes from immunoSEQ multiplex PCR, and its TCRdb copy is limited to in-frame clones, with some not included. Here the sample spans 50,000 or so clones, 86% being singletons. Germline assignment: CDR1 MRHNA and CDR2 SNTAGT. This CDR3 contains 16 residues. V trimming: 9 bases; J trimming: 0 bases; junction bases outside the gene matches: 9. Overall study results and limits: At 3 weeks on treatment, tumor-associated clones expanded more with durable benefit.

Time point in this sample: pretreatment peripheral blood. The diagnosis in patients was locally advanced or metastatic urothelial carcinoma. Each individual provided 1 to 8 samples (taken pretreatment and on-treatment). The receptor's source is a man aged 60 to 69 with urothelial cancer. Sequencing used PBMCs, obtained around atezolizumab (anti-PD-L1) treatment. The chain couples TRBV6-4 to TRBJ2-7; 12 bases align to TRBD2. CDR3 sequence reads: CASPPPGLAGSYEQYF. The CDR3 bases are TGTGCCAGTCCACCTCCGGGACTAGCGGGCTCCTACGAGCAGTACTTC.